These T cell receptor beta chains were read from a single sample in a study of T-cell memory formation after mild COVID-19. TCRdb re-called the 5' RACE reads through MiXCR, storing one row per CDR3 protein. Among under 150,000 distinct CDR3 sequences listed, roughly 15% were seen once. The sample was PBMCs or a T cell subset sorted from them (not recorded which). The origin of the receptors is an adult woman who had mild COVID-19 (a few samples of this study predate the infection). Cell type and time point are not known. Both conserved end residues are part of each CDR3. D genes are given only for firm matches.

D gene	V gene	J gene	CDR3 protein
-	TRBV12-3/TRBV12-4	TRBJ2-2	CASSFGDQIPGELFF
-	TRBV5-6	TRBJ2-1	CASSLATAGSTEQFF
-	TRBV20-1	TRBJ2-5	CSVIQFGPVSDRETQYF
TRBD2	TRBV20-1	TRBJ2-1	CSAAAGVYNEQFF
TRBD1	TRBV11-2	TRBJ2-3	CASSPPGTGSTDTQYF
-	TRBV29-1	TRBJ2-3	CSVLSEQLRGTQYF
-	TRBV7-3	TRBJ2-7	CASSLVGGLGFTYEQYF
-	TRBV12-3/TRBV12-4	TRBJ1-1	CASTLGTLYTEAFF
TRBD1	TRBV27	TRBJ1-1	CASTRTGMNTEAFF
TRBD1	TRBV5-1	TRBJ1-4	CASNPLPGQANEKLFF
-	TRBV5-1	TRBJ1-1	CASSLSQVPNTEAFF
-	TRBV7-9	TRBJ2-1	CASSLARANSEQFF
TRBD1	TRBV12-3/TRBV12-4	TRBJ1-2	CASSATGGYGYTF
TRBD2	TRBV20-1	TRBJ2-1	CSARGLAGGPSYNEQFF
-	TRBV2	TRBJ1-2	CASNPGLSGANYGYTF
-	TRBV30	TRBJ1-6	CAWRYRRNSPLHF
-	TRBV28	TRBJ2-1	CASSFQVYYGEQFF
TRBD1	TRBV28	TRBJ1-1	CAILDRGNGGTEAFF
-	TRBV7-6	TRBJ2-5	CASSSLVGGQETQYF
-	TRBV5-1	TRBJ2-7	CASSSGNNYEQYF
TRBD1	TRBV7-2	TRBJ1-2	CASSLSSGGIYGYTF
TRBD2	TRBV20-1	TRBJ2-1	CSARDLTSGKYNEQFF